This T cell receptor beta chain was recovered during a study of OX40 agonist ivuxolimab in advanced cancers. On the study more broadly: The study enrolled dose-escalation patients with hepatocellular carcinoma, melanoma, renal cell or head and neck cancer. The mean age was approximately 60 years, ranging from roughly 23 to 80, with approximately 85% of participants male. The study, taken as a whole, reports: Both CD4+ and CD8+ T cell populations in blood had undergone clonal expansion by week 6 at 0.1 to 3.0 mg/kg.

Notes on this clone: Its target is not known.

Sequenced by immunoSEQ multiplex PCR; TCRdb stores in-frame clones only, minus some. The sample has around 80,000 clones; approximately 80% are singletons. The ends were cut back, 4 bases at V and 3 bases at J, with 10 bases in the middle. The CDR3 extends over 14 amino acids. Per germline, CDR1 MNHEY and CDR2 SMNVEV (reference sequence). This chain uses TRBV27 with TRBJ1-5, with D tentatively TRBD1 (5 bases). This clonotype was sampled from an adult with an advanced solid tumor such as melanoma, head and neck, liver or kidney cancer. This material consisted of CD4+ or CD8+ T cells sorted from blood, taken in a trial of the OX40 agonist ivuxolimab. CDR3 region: CASSSTGSNQPQHF. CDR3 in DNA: TGTGCCAGCAGTTCTACAGGTTCCAATCAGCCCCAGCATTTT.